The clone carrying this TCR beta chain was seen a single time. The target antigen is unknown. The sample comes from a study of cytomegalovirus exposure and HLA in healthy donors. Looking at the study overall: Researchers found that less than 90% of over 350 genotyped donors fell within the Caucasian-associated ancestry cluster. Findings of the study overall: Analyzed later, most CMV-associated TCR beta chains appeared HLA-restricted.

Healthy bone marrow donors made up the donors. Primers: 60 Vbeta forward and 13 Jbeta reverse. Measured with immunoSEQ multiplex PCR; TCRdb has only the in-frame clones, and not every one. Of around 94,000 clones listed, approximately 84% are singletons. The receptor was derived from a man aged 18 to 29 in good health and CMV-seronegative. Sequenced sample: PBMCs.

CDR3 protein: CASSQPSGSYNEQFF. CDR3 DNA sequence: TGTGCCAGCAGCCAACCCAGCGGCTCCTACAATGAGCAGTTCTTC. The genes are TRBV14 and TRBJ2-1; D is possibly TRBD2 (5 bases). Trimming took off 2 bases at V and 0 bases at J, with 8 bases between the two ends. This CDR3 has 15 residues. Germline V lookup: CDR1 SGHDN, CDR2 FVKESK.